This TCR beta chain was found in a study of blood T cell repertoires in COVID-19. Overall study: Spain, Italy and the United States supplied samples that represented acute and convalescent COVID-19.

This clone was seen only once. Per the original data handling: Quantification of nucleated cells was approximated via reference gene primer amplification. Using immunoSEQ multiplex PCR, the repertoire was profiled, and TCRdb retains in-frame clones only, with some absent. V and J calls and clone size are copied from that table; D and trimming were computed from the DNA. This sample carries about 300,000 clones, less than 85% of them seen once, and the ten largest clones take 1.4% to 1.5%. V was pared by 5 bases and J by 0 bases, with 14 bases between. The CDR3 length is 15 residues. In germline, CDR1 is LNHDA, CDR2 SQIVND (reference sequence).

This receptor was obtained from a human donor with COVID-19, enrolled during active disease. The donor label of this sample is uncertain. The specimen was peripheral blood. The chain employs TRBV19 and TRBJ2-7, with D unresolved. The CDR3 sequence: CASSHVQISSYEQYF. The CDR3, as DNA: TGTGCCAGTAGTCATGTCCAGATCAGCTCCTACGAGCAGTACTTC.